This T cell receptor beta chain is from a study of shared clonotypes between healthy human individuals (dated by TCRdb to the early 2020s). Broadly, across the study: A couple of women and a few men aged 18 to 49 years were included in the cohort. For each donor, CD4 naive and CD4 memory were each run on three plates, CD8 naive on two plates, and CD8 memory on one plate. The study deeply sequenced blood TCR repertoires of about 5 healthy adults to estimate repertoire size and the extent of clonotype sharing between individuals. Libraries were prepared and TCR repertoires were sequenced by different laboratories using diverse techniques, in order to increase sequencing depth and limit assay-specific biases. Each donor's leukapheresis produced roughly between roughly 0.85 and 9.5 billion PBMCs.

The sample holds one count of this clone. Its antigen remains undetermined. No clone much larger than this one lies a single base away; base qualities are absent. What the study reported, not specific to this receptor: When four donors were compared, the shared fraction of clonotypes was about 5.4% for naive CD4, around 3.5% for naive CD8, roughly 2.5% for memory CD4, and roughly 0.43% for memory CD8. Compared with non-shared clonotypes, clonotypes shared by all four sorted-subset donors had higher generation probabilities. Because the study included only a small number of donors, the genetic and exposure-history diversity represented was limited. Rarefaction of sorted-subset datasets indicated incomplete sequencing despite the large sequencing depth. Sampling was limited to blood, and TCR repertoires in tissue likely differ from TCR repertoires in blood. Pairwise subsampling indicated that sequencing depth was expected to affect the degree of clonotype sharing among donors. Larger estimated clonotype richness was generally found for naive subsets than for memory subsets.

TCR CDR3 regions were amplified from genomic DNA by multiplex PCR using the deep immunoSEQ assay. Extracted genomic DNA from each cell subset was spread evenly across all wells of several immunoSEQ 96-well plates, with each plate serving as a replicate. For sorted subsets, each replicate PCR was loaded with roughly 190 ng genomic DNA, equivalent to about 30,000 T cell genomes. The purified libraries were quantified using a Qubit 3.0 fluorometer, sized with a Bioanalyzer 2100, and then quantified again using the KAPA Library Quantification kit. Each immunoSEQ 96-well plate was sequenced on its own single-read 150-cycle Illumina NextSeq 550 flow cell. The original pipeline was this. Because the immunoSEQ output included only junctional sequences and no quality scores, the filtering could not be the same as the filtering used for full-length reads. Sequences were annotated with PyIR, a Python wrapper for IgBLAST v1.9, using IMGT germline references to assign V/J genes and CDR3. Reads were removed for weak V/J assignments (E-value above 1e-6), missing CDR3, stop codons, out-of-frame junctions, or ambiguous translated residues. V3J clonotypes were defined as sequences sharing an identical inferred V gene, J gene, and CDR3 amino acid sequence. Percentage overlap between repertoires was computed as shared unique clonotypes divided by the size of the smaller repertoire. RTK rarefaction, the Chao1 estimator, and Recon v2.1 estimates of unobserved clonotypes were used to assess repertoire richness. For all TCRbeta clonotypes obtained by the gDNA method from four donors, generation probabilities were computed with OLGA. TCRdb's version of the immuneACCESS table is confined to in-frame rearrangements and falls short of the full clone set. An unresolved V gene accounts for under half of the shortfall where checked; the remainder is of unknown origin. V, J and clone size derive from that table, while D and trimming were established from the DNA sequence. The sample table lists fewer than 1 million clones, around 96% of them with a count of one. The ten largest clones represent under 0.3% of the sample.

For the CD8 naive samples, CD45RO-negative cells were positively selected for CCR7, yielding a CD45RA+CCR7+ population from which TemRA cells were excluded. Healthy HIV-negative adults with no recently reported acute infections or vaccinations were included as donors. Only Caucasian adults living in Nashville, Tennessee, USA were represented among the donors. Blood was collected by leukapheresis, and PBMCs were isolated by Ficoll-Histopaque density gradient centrifugation and then cryopreserved in liquid nitrogen vapor phase. Analytical flow cytometry was used to check the purity and quantity of each magnetically sorted T cell population. Genomic DNA was isolated from each sorted fraction and quantified by UV absorbance on a Nanodrop 2000c. V loses 7 bases at its end and J loses 7 bases; junction bases beyond the gene matches: 9. CDR3 length: 13 amino acids, cysteine to phenylalanine. Just the 39-base CDR3 DNA is kept, in frame starting at base 1. Based on the germline V gene, the CDR1 and CDR2 sequences are SQVTM and ANQGSEA.

Input material: naive CD8+ T cells sorted from blood. The sample's cell subset or site label is to be understood as: CD45RA+CCR7+. The chain employs TRBV29-1 and TRBJ2-1; TRBD2 agrees with 8 junctional bases. The receptor's source is a man aged 25-45 years in good health. For the CDR3, the sequence is CSGSGIIPNEQFF. The DNA sequence reads TGCAGCGGTAGCGGGATAATACCAAATGAGCAGTTCTTC.